Listed below are T cell receptor beta chains from one sample, sequenced in a study of T cell repertoires in cytomegalovirus infection. TCRdb passed the reads through MiXCR, listing each CDR3 protein once. The table lists around 750,000 distinct CDR3 sequences, approximately 29% of them singletons. These receptors have no identified antigens. The starting material was cultured CD8+ T cells from PBMCs, obtained from culture after CMV antigen stimulation. The receptors were gathered from a human donor in good health (CMV status not recorded). Some clones in this sample may be carry-over from other donors' samples. Both conserved end residues are part of each CDR3. The D gene is left open where the match is weak. Size is stated for part of the rows, as once, few or many counts, or as a class when the clone is expanded.

many,NA,TRBJ1-2,TRBV7-2,CASSLEGLGGRVGYTF,TGTGCCAGCAGCTTAGAGGGATTAGGGGGGCGCGTTGGCTACACCTTC
few,NA,TRBJ2-7,TRBV6-2/TRBV6-3,CASSYSPGRFYEQYF,TGTGCCAGCAGTTACTCTCCGGGACGGTTCTACGAGCAGTACTTC
NA,NA,TRBJ2-2,TRBV15,CATRGRDGELFF,TGTGCCACCAGAGGACGGGACGGGGAGCTGTTTTTT
once,TRBD1,TRBJ2-7,TRBV5-1,CASSLSPLTGAIYEQYF,TGCGCCAGCAGCTTATCCCCCTTGACAGGGGCCATCTACGAGCAGTACTTC
few,TRBD1,TRBJ1-4,TRBV4-1,CASSPGGAQRLFF,TGCGCCAGCAGCCCAGGGGGGGCGCAGAGGCTGTTTTTT
NA,NA,TRBJ1-5,TRBV12-3/TRBV12-4,CASSLRVGWQPQHF,TGTGCCAGCAGTTTACGGGTAGGATGGCAGCCCCAGCATTTT
many,TRBD1,TRBJ2-3,TRBV7-2,CASSLEGQHPDTQYF,TGTGCCAGCAGCTTAGAGGGACAGCATCCAGATACGCAGTATTTT
few,NA,TRBJ2-6,TRBV6-5,CASSYPEGGANVLTF,TGTGCCAGCAGTTACCCCGAAGGGGGGGCCAACGTCCTGACTTTC
few,NA,TRBJ2-3,TRBV28,CASSPPLGQPFTDTQYF,TGTGCCAGCAGTCCGCCCCTGGGACAACCTTTCACAGATACGCAGTATTTT
NA,NA,TRBJ2-3,TRBV9,CASSVVSGPDTQYF,TGTGCCAGCAGCGTAGTCTCAGGGCCAGATACGCAGTATTTT
few,NA,TRBJ2-3,TRBV7-6,CASSLAGLGGTDTQYF,TGTGCCAGCAGCTTAGCAGGGTTAGGCGGCACAGATACGCAGTATTTT
many,TRBD1,TRBJ2-1,TRBV7-9,CACQTGQGPTAGNEQFF,TGTGCCTGCCAGACGGGACAGGGACCAACCGCCGGCAATGAGCAGTTCTTC
NA,NA,TRBJ2-2,TRBV12-3/TRBV12-4,CASSLSLRTGELFF,TGTGCCAGCAGTTTATCCCTCCGTACCGGGGAGCTGTTTTTT
many,TRBD1,TRBJ2-5,TRBV7-2,CASSFRAGGRTQYF,TGTGCCAGCAGCTTCAGGGCAGGGGGCCGTACCCAGTACTTC
few,NA,TRBJ2-7,TRBV7-6,CASSPVPGEQYF,TGTGCCAGCAGCCCCGTACCAGGCGAGCAGTACTTC
NA,NA,TRBJ2-7,TRBV27,CASSLSRTHYEQYF,TGTGCCAGCAGTTTATCCCGGACACACTACGAGCAGTACTTC
NA,TRBD1,TRBJ2-2,TRBV4-3,CASSHLIPGQGTGELFF,TGCGCCAGCAGCCATTTGATCCCGGGACAGGGGACCGGGGAGCTGTTTTTT
NA,NA,TRBJ2-7,TRBV14,CTSSLQGNSYEQYF,TGTACCAGCAGCCTCCAGGGGAACTCCTACGAGCAGTACTTC
NA,NA,TRBJ1-4,TRBV6-5,CASSSTGGNEKLFF,TGTGCCAGCTCCTCGACAGGTGGGAATGAAAAACTGTTTTTT
NA,NA,TRBJ2-1,TRBV10-3,CAISETDNEQFF,TGTGCCATCAGTGAGACAGACAATGAGCAGTTCTTC
few,NA,TRBJ1-1,TRBV12-3/TRBV12-4,CASTPLPYMNTEAFF,TGTGCCAGCACCCCGCTGCCCTACATGAACACTGAAGCTTTCTTT
few,TRBD1,TRBJ1-2,TRBV7-9,CASSSGVDRDFSNYGYTF,TGTGCCAGCAGCTCAGGGGTGGACAGGGATTTCTCTAACTATGGCTACACCTTC
few,NA,TRBJ2-3,TRBV28,CASCWDTYTDTQYF,TGTGCCAGCTGCTGGGACACCTATACGGATACGCAGTATTTT
NA,NA,TRBJ2-1,TRBV6-5,CASSYSLDSYNEQFF,TGTGCCAGCAGTTACTCCCTCGATTCCTACAATGAGCAGTTCTTC
NA,NA,TRBJ1-2,TRBV7-9,CASSLVVGSGYGYTF,TGTGCCAGCAGCTTAGTTGTAGGCAGTGGGTATGGCTACACCTTC
many,NA,TRBJ2-3,TRBV15,CATSSTGSSTDTQYF,TGTGCCACCAGCAGTACAGGGTCTAGCACAGATACGCAGTATTTT
many,NA,TRBJ2-1,TRBV27,CASSFRNEQFF,TGTGCCAGCAGTTTTCGGAATGAGCAGTTCTTC
many,TRBD1,TRBJ1-5,TRBV20-1,CSARDLGQGDQPQHF,TGCAGTGCTAGAGATCTGGGACAGGGGGATCAGCCCCAGCATTTT
many,NA,TRBJ1-1,TRBV5-1,CASSLGTGNTEAFF,TGTGCCAGCAGTTTAGGGACGGGGAACACTGAAGCTTTCTTT
few,TRBD1,TRBJ2-1,TRBV20-1,CSASGQGAYNEQFF,TGCAGTGCTAGCGGACAGGGGGCTTACAATGAGCAGTTCTTC
many,NA,TRBJ1-4,TRBV7-8,CASSLGWITNEKLFF,TGTGCCAGCAGCTTAGGATGGATAACTAATGAAAAACTGTTTTTT
NA,TRBD1,TRBJ2-4,TRBV7-3,CASREVLGQGIAKNIQYF,TGTGCCAGCAGAGAAGTTTTGGGACAGGGCATAGCCAAAAACATTCAGTACTTC
many,TRBD2,TRBJ2-1,TRBV5-5,CASSLSGDSYNEQFF,TGTGCCAGCAGTTTGAGCGGGGACTCCTACAATGAGCAGTTCTTC
NA,TRBD1,TRBJ1-1,TRBV10-1,CASSESRTGGEGAFF,TGCGCCAGCAGTGAGTCGCGGACAGGGGGCGAGGGCGCTTTCTTT
NA,NA,TRBJ2-3,TRBV4-1,CASSHPGDLQYF,TGCGCCAGCAGCCACCCAGGGGATTTGCAGTATTTT
many,NA,TRBJ1-1,TRBV6-2/TRBV6-3,CASSYAGPNTEAFF,TGTGCCAGCAGTTACGCGGGACCGAACACTGAAGCTTTCTTT
NA,NA,TRBJ2-7,TRBV12-3/TRBV12-4,CASSSDADDYEQYF,TGTGCCAGCAGTTCCGACGCGGACGACTACGAGCAGTACTTC
few,NA,TRBJ1-2,TRBV6-2/TRBV6-3,CASSLDGPYGYTF,TGTGCCAGCAGCCTGGACGGACCCTACGGCTACACCTTC
once,NA,TRBJ1-1,TRBV29-1,CSVPWTSRTEAFF,TGCAGCGTCCCTTGGACAAGCCGGACTGAAGCTTTCTTT
many,NA,TRBJ2-3,TRBV7-9,CASSSRDTDSPDTQYF,TGTGCCAGCAGCTCTCGAGACACCGATAGCCCAGATACGCAGTATTTT
NA,TRBD1,TRBJ2-1,TRBV7-9,CASSPPGQPNEQFF,TGTGCCAGCAGCCCGCCGGGACAGCCCAATGAGCAGTTCTTC
few,NA,TRBJ1-1,TRBV5-1,CASGIGGEGTEAFF,TGCGCCAGCGGGATAGGAGGTGAGGGGACTGAAGCTTTCTTT
few,TRBD2,TRBJ2-5,TRBV6-1,CASNPGLVQRVGETQYF,TGTGCCAGCAACCCTGGACTAGTCCAGCGGGTGGGAGAGACCCAGTACTTC
NA,TRBD1,TRBJ1-4,TRBV6-5,CASSYRDRVEKLFF,TGTGCCAGCAGTTATCGGGACAGGGTTGAAAAACTGTTTTTT
few,TRBD1,TRBJ1-1,TRBV11-2,CASSSRDSSFWDNTEAFF,TGTGCCAGCAGCTCTCGGGACAGCTCATTCTGGGATAACACTGAAGCTTTCTTT
few,NA,TRBJ2-1,TRBV10-3,CAISDPDEQFF,TGTGCCATCAGTGATCCCGATGAGCAGTTCTTC
NA,NA,TRBJ1-2,TRBV15,CATSRESGPYGYTF,TGTGCCACCAGCAGAGAGAGTGGGCCCTATGGCTACACCTTC
NA,NA,TRBJ2-5,TRBV10-3,CAIRREGYQETQYF,TGTGCCATCAGGAGAGAGGGGTACCAAGAGACCCAGTACTTC
few,NA,TRBJ2-7,TRBV7-8,CASSLRTASYEQYF,TGTGCCAGCAGCTTAAGGACTGCCTCCTACGAGCAGTACTTC
many,TRBD2,TRBJ2-3,TRBV7-8,CASSLPISGGSTDTQYF,TGTGCCAGCAGCTTACCAATCTCGGGGGGGAGCACAGATACGCAGTATTTT
few,NA,TRBJ2-6,TRBV28,CASISERIDSSGANVLTF,TGTGCCAGCATCTCAGAGCGGATAGATAGCTCTGGGGCCAACGTCCTGACTTTC
many,NA,TRBJ2-1,TRBV7-8,CASSLEAGDEQFF,TGTGCCAGCAGCTTAGAAGCTGGGGATGAGCAGTTCTTC